This record covers a single T cell receptor beta chain. Its antigen is not identified. PCR used 60 Vbeta primers and 13 Jbeta primers. Method: immunoSEQ multiplex PCR; TCRdb's copy keeps in-frame clones and lacks some. The data show 110,000 to 150,000 clones, roughly 80% seen once. This entry belongs to a study of cytomegalovirus exposure and HLA in healthy donors. The CDR3 extends over 16 amino acids. V was pared by 7 bases and J by 1 base, with 10 bases of the junction left unmatched. The germline V gene has CDR1 MNHNY and CDR2 SVGAGI (reference sequence). Study-wide results and limits: A later analysis linked a missense DCLRE1C variant to TCR beta V- and J-gene trimming. In a later analysis, donors in an Asian-associated ancestry cluster reportedly had fewer N-insertions in productive TCRs than the cohort mean. Per a later analysis, HLA-associated TCR beta chains showed more clonal expansion than other, equally common TCR beta chains. Some V segments, including TRBV6-2 and TRBV6-3, were excluded as indistinguishable.

The V and J genes are TRBV6-6 and TRBJ1-1, with TRBD1 matching over 9 bases. The specimen was PBMCs. This TCR was sampled from a boy aged 2 to 10 in good health and CMV-seronegative. As DNA, the CDR3 is TGTGCCAGCACCCACGGGACAGGGCGGGGGAACACTGAAGCTTTCTTT. Protein sequence: CASTHGTGRGNTEAFF.